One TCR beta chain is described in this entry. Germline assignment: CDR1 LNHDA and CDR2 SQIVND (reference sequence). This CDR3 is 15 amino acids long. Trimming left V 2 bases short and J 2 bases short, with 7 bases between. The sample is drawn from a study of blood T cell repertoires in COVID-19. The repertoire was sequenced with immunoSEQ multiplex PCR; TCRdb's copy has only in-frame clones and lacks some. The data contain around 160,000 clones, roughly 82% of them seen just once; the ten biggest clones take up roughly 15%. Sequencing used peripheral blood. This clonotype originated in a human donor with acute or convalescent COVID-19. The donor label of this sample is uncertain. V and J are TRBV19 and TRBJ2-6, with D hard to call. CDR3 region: CASSIRVTGANVLTF. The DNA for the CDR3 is TGTGCCAGTAGTATACGAGTCACTGGGGCCAACGTCCTGACTTTC.